The 8 T cell receptor beta chains in this list originate from one sample, sequenced in a study of shared clonotypes between healthy human individuals. Measured with immunoSEQ multiplex PCR; TCRdb has only the in-frame clones, and not every one. The sample comprises more than 80,000 clones, under 70% of which are singletons, and more than 40% rests with the top ten. Sequenced sample: memory CD8+ T cells sorted from blood. Subset indicated: CD45RO+ cells pooled with CCR7-negative TemRA cells. The receptors shown here come from a man aged 30 to 39 in good health.

The chain links TRBV2 to TRBJ1-1, with D uncertain. This CDR3 is 13 amino acids long. Per the germline V gene, CDR1 is SNHLY and CDR2 is FYNNEI. Trimming pared 9 bases from V and 5 bases from J, leaving 16 bases between. In DNA, the CDR3 is TGTGCCAGTGAGAATCGGGAAATTACTGAAGCTTTCTTT. Amino acids: CASENREITEAFF.

J is TRBJ2-3 and V is TRBV11-1; unclear D gene. Trimming removed 5 bases at V and 1 base at J, with 7 bases between. Germline-derived CDR1 and CDR2 are SGHAT and FQDESV (reference sequence). The CDR3 has 13 amino acids. The CDR3 spells CASSQYGTDTQYF. CDR3 sequence (DNA): TGTGCCAGCAGCCAGTACGGCACAGATACGCAGTATTTT.

This clone was seen ten or more times. The same CDR3 is also encoded by other DNA sequences in this sample. The chain couples TRBV7-9 to TRBJ1-5; 10 bases align to TRBD1. The CDR3 sequence is 14 residues long. Germline lookup yields CDR1 SEHNR and CDR2 FQNEAQ (reference sequence). V dropped 4 bases and J dropped 4; count of bases not matched to a gene: 1. Here the CDR3 reads CASSSDRGNQPQHF. As DNA, the CDR3 is TGTGCCAGCAGCTCGGACAGGGGGAATCAGCCCCAGCATTTT.

CDR3 sequence: CASSLLASYEQYF. CDR3 bases: TGTGCCAGCAGCTTGCTAGCGAGTTACGAGCAGTACTTC. This chain connects TRBV7-9 to TRBJ2-7; D may be TRBD2 (6 bases). This CDR3 region has 13 residues. CDR1 and CDR2 (germline): SEHNR, FQNEAQ (reference sequence). Trimming removed 3 bases at V and 4 bases at J, with 10 bases between.

This chain uses TRBV5-1 with TRBJ2-7; 8 bases are shared with TRBD1. The germline V gene encodes CDR1 SGHRS and CDR2 YFSETQ. The V and J ends lost 2 bases and 3 bases, in that order; junction bases with no gene match: 4. There are 14 residues in the CDR3. Written as DNA, the CDR3 is TGCGCCAGCAGCTTTCGGGACAGGTTCTACGAGCAGTACTTC. Translating gives CASSFRDRFYEQYF.

This clone appeared a few times. CDR3: CASSPVAGRAHEQYF. The DNA of the CDR3 is TGTGCCAGCAGCCCGGTAGCCGGGAGGGCGCACGAGCAGTACTTC. The chain recombines TRBV7-6 with TRBJ2-7; 8 nucleotides line up with TRBD2. V gave up 5 bases and J gave up 5 bases; unmatched junction bases: 11. This CDR3 is built from 15 residues. Germline CDR1 and CDR2: SGHVS and FNYEAQ.

The genes are TRBV6-1 and TRBJ1-5, with a weak D call TRBD1 (5 bases). Trimming removed 6 bases from V and 7 bases from J, with 19 bases in between. The V gene's germline CDR1 is MNHNS and CDR2 SASEGT. The CDR3 sequence is 15 residues long. In DNA form, the CDR3 reads TGTGCCAGCAGCTCGGCAGGGCTGCGAGAACAGCCCCAGCATTTT. Translating gives CASSSAGLREQPQHF.

The chain employs TRBV19 and TRBJ1-5; D not certain. Germline-derived CDR1 and CDR2 are LNHDA and SQIVND (reference sequence). CDR3 length: 16 amino acids. The germline V and J ends were trimmed by 2 bases and 5 bases, with 16 bases remaining between them. CDR3 protein: CASSIPLLPGDQPQHF. The CDR3 bases are TGTGCCAGTAGTATACCCCTCTTACCCGGTGATCAGCCCCAGCATTTT.